The clone carrying this TCR beta chain came up a few times. Antigen: not known. TCR cDNA, made by 5'RACE template switching, carried an added universal primer site and UMIs. TCRdb redid the calling of the 5' RACE reads with MiXCR, one entry per CDR3 protein. Among some 300,000 distinct CDR3 sequences listed, less than 9.5% were seen once. The data derive from a study of T cells after yellow fever vaccination. The study's findings and limits: The secondary T-cell response peaked on day 5, not day 15, but was weaker. Within FACS-sorted repertoires, abundant clonotypes contaminating from the bulk population could be present.

The CDR3 extends over 12 amino acids. Germline loops: CDR1 SQVTM, CDR2 ANQGSEA. Losses at the gene ends were 4 bases for V and 3 bases for J; bases not matched to a gene: 2. The clonotype comes from a man aged 18 to 29 who received the YFV17D yellow fever vaccine. The chain has TRBV29-1 and TRBJ1-2; 7 positions agree with TRBD1. The specimen was CD4+ T cells sorted from PBMCs, collected 5 days after the yellow fever booster vaccination. The CDR3 protein is CSVGDRDYGYTF. The DNA of the CDR3 is TGCAGCGTTGGAGACAGGGACTATGGCTACACCTTC.